A single sample is the source of the 16 T cell receptor beta chains below, sequenced in a study of blood T cells in healthy people across ages (dated by TCRdb to between 2015 and 2016). The library was generated by 5' RACE. Sequencing was performed on an Illumina HiSeq 2500. The second PCR ran for roughly 7 to 12 cycles and used a J-beta primer mix along with a sample-barcoded 5' primer. The raw public data were reprocessed by TCRdb itself: fastp quality trimming at Q25, MiXCR clonotype calling, in-frame beta chains only. Each record represents a unique CDR3 protein, reported with the most common genes and DNA among its rows. This sample holds 850,000 to 950,000 distinct CDR3 sequences; 25% to 30% were observed only once. The ten largest make up 17% of the sample. Sequencing used blood. These receptors were obtained from a woman of 80 years or more in good health.

This clonotype was picked up a small number of times. The genes are TRBV30 and TRBJ2-7; D gene unclear. The V gene's germline CDR1 is GTSNPN and CDR2 SVGIG (reference sequence). V shed 2 bases and J shed 3 bases, with 11 bases lying between them. The CDR3 sequence is 13 residues long. CDR3 bases: TGTGCCTGGAGTAATTCCCAGCGCTACGAGCAGTACTTC. As protein: CAWSNSQRYEQYF.

This clonotype was recorded a few times. Sequence at one end of the junction differs from germline and may be a read error. The genes are TRBV7-9 and TRBJ2-1; possibly TRBD2 for D (6 bases). Germline lookup yields CDR1 SEHNR and CDR2 FQNEAQ (reference sequence). The CDR3 is made up of 14 amino acids. The DNA for the CDR3 is TGTGCCAACAGCTTGTCGGACGGGGGAAATGAGCAGTTCTTC. Its protein is CANSLSDGGNEQFF.

In this sample, this clonotype turned up many times. The chain uses TRBV28 and TRBJ2-7, with 7 bases that match TRBD1. CDR1 MDHEN and CDR2 SYDVKM come from the germline V gene. With 6 bases clipped from V and 6 bases from J, the junction kept 14 bases outside the gene matches. CDR3 length: 15 amino acids. CDR3 bases: TGTGCCAGCAGCCACCAAGGACAAGGGGGCGGCGAGCAGTACTTC. It specifies CASSHQGQGGGEQYF.

In this sample, this clonotype turned up a few times. Since a much larger clone is just one base distant, this may be a read error. The V call is TRBV7-2, the J call TRBJ2-5; 10 bases fit TRBD2. CDR3 length: 17 amino acids. Trimming at V came to 6 bases and at J to 11 bases, leaving 21 bases not matched to a gene. The V gene's germline CDR1 is SGHTA and CDR2 FQGNSA. The CDR3 spells CASRSEKAGGPYNEQYF. CDR3 in DNA: TGTGCCAGCAGATCGGAAAAAGCGGGGGGGCCCTACAATGAGCAGTACTTC.

This clonotype was counted at least ten times. One end of the junction is discordant with germline, which a read error may explain. The V gene is TRBV12-3 or TRBV12-4, the J gene TRBJ2-5; a weak D match, TRBD2 (6 bases). The length of the CDR3 is 13 residues. CDR3 residues: CASSLGGKETQYF. Here the CDR3 DNA reads TGTGCCAGCAGCTTAGGAGGGAAAGAGACCCAGTACTTC.

This clonotype came up a few times. CDR3 DNA: TGTGCCAGCAGCTTGCTCTTGGGACAAAGCTACGAGCAGTACTTC. This gives the protein CASSLLLGQSYEQYF. This chain connects TRBV5-5 to TRBJ2-7; tentatively, D is TRBD1 (6 bases). The CDR3 contains 15 residues. The V gene's germline CDR1 is SGHKS and CDR2 YYEKEE (reference sequence). Trimming took 1 base from V and 3 from J, leaving 14 bases between them.

This clonotype was detected a few times. The V call is TRBV27, the J call TRBJ2-7; 10 bases align to TRBD2. The length of the CDR3 is 15 residues. J gave up 0 bases and V 6 bases, and 5 bases lay outside the gene matches. Per the germline V gene, CDR1 is MNHEY and CDR2 is SMNVEV (reference sequence). The CDR3 sequence is CASRLAGGLSYEQYF. For the CDR3, the DNA is TGTGCCAGCAGGTTAGCGGGGGGCCTCTCCTACGAGCAGTACTTC.

This clonotype was seen many times. The V gene is TRBV6-1, the J gene TRBJ2-7, with D possibly being TRBD1 (6 bases). Germline-derived CDR1 and CDR2 are MNHNS and SASEGT. The CDR3 has 14 residues. With 6 bases removed from V and 3 bases from J, the gap between germline ends came to 15 bases. In DNA form, the CDR3 reads TGTGCCAGCAGGGCCATGGACAGAAACTACGAGCAGTACTTC. This translates into CASRAMDRNYEQYF.

To note about this clonotype: A clone one base away is much larger, so this may be a read error. The gene calls are TRBV12-3 or TRBV12-4 and TRBJ2-1, with D maybe TRBD1 (5 bases). V shed 6 bases and J shed 5 bases, with 14 bases lying between them. This CDR3 has 14 residues. CDR3 sequence: CASRLSSGNNEQFF. CDR3 DNA: TGTGCCAGCAGGTTAAGTTCAGGGAACAATGAGCAGTTCTTC.

The chain carries TRBV5-1 and TRBJ2-4, with TRBD1 identical over 7 bases. Near its end, the DNA agrees better with TRBJ2-5, so the J call may be wrong. The germline gives CDR1 SGHRS, CDR2 YFSETQ. The CDR3 length is 15 residues. The CDR3 nucleotides read TGCGCCAGCAGCCCGGGACAGACGGGTGGAGAGACCCAGTACTTC. This translates into CASSPGQTGGETQYF.

The chain recombines TRBV6-5 with TRBJ1-1; no firm D call. The CDR3 loop spans 16 amino acids. V dropped 0 bases and J dropped 6 bases, with 17 bases sitting between them. The germline V gene has CDR1 MNHEY and CDR2 SVGAGI. Here the CDR3 DNA reads TGTGCCAGCAGTTACTCCCTGCGGACCACGAGGGCTGAAGCTTTCTTT. Amino acids: CASSYSLRTTRAEAFF.

This clonotype has just a few counts. The rearrangement links TRBV30 to TRBJ1-2; D is perhaps TRBD1 (5 bases). CDR1 is GTSNPN and CDR2 is SVGIG in the germline V gene (reference sequence). Deletions cut 2 bases from V and 4 bases from J, with 14 bases between. The CDR3 has 14 amino acids. CDR3: CAWSPDSRGYGYTF. The CDR3 DNA reads as TGTGCCTGGAGTCCGGACTCGAGGGGCTATGGCTACACCTTC.

This clonotype came up many times. V usage is TRBV7-2 and J usage is TRBJ2-1, with 8 bases identical to TRBD2. Germline-derived CDR1 and CDR2 are SGHTA and FQGNSA. The CDR3 has 18 residues. With V trimmed by 1 base and J by 5 bases, 13 bases remained unmatched. Here the CDR3 DNA reads TGTGCCAGCAGCTTAGTAGTATTAATCGGGGGGGGAGACAATGAGCAGTTCTTC. This translates into CASSLVVLIGGGDNEQFF.

Of note for this clonotype: This sequence may be a read error, since a much larger clone differs from it by one base. The V call is TRBV27, the J call TRBJ2-7, with D possibly TRBD2 on 5 matching bases. Germline lookup yields CDR1 MNHEY and CDR2 SMNVEV (reference sequence). Trimming took off 7 bases at V and 8 bases at J, with 12 bases between the two ends. The CDR3 consists of 11 residues. The chain's CDR3 is CASTNRGKQYF. CDR3 DNA sequence: TGTGCCAGCACTAACCGAGGGAAGCAGTACTTC.

To note about this clonotype: It may be a read error: a sequence one base away is much more abundant. CDR3 nucleotide sequence: TGTGCCACCAGCCCCCGGGACAGGGGGGTAAATGAGCAGTACTTC. Its protein product is CATSPRDRGVNEQYF. This chain joins TRBV15 and TRBJ2-5; 11 bases line up with TRBD1. This CDR3 has 15 amino acids. Germline V gene lookup returns CDR1 LNHNV and CDR2 YYDKDF (reference sequence). Unmatched junction bases numbered 13, after V lost 5 bases and J lost 11 bases.

This clonotype was counted between two and nine times. It may be a read error: a sequence one base away is much more abundant. V gene TRBV7-2 combines with J gene TRBJ2-5; D is perhaps TRBD1 (5 bases). The CDR3 runs 13 residues. Germline V gives CDR1 SGHTA, CDR2 FQGNSA. Trimming cost V 3 bases and J 11 bases, with 16 bases left between them. The DNA of the CDR3 is TGTGCCAGCAGCTTCCCTGGTTCGGACACTCAGTACTTC. Translated, it gives CASSFPGSDTQYF. The full variable domain, rest sourced from reference TRBV7-2 and TRBJ2-5, is GAGVSQSPSNKVTEKGKDVELRCDPISGHTALYWYRQSLGQGLEFLIYFQGNSAPDKSGLPSDRFSAERTGGSVSTLTIQRTQQEDSAVYLCASSFPGSDTQYFGPGTRLLVL.